The rows below give T cell receptor beta chains drawn from one sample of a study of T cells after yellow fever vaccination. One entry per CDR3 protein, called by TCRdb with MiXCR from the 5' RACE reads. The sample carries about 310,000 distinct CDR3 sequences, more than 3% recorded once. Material: PBMCs, obtained on the day of the yellow fever booster vaccination. The receptors were gathered from a man between 18 and 29 years old who received the YFV17D yellow fever vaccine. Both conserved end residues are part of each CDR3. The D gene is left open where the match is weak. Clone size is shown for a subset of rows, as once, few, many or a class of expanded clone.

clone_size: many
j_call: TRBJ2-1
v_call: TRBV7-2
cdr3_length: 14
d_call: TRBD1
cdr3_nt: TGTGCCAGCAGCCCAGGGGGCAGAAACAATGAGCAGTTCTTC
cdr3_aa: CASSPGGRNNEQFF

clone_size: many
j_call: TRBJ2-3
v_call: TRBV15
cdr3_length: 13
d_call: TRBD2
cdr3_nt: TGTGCCACGACGGGGGGGGTCAGAGATACGCAGTATTTT
cdr3_aa: CATTGGVRDTQYF

clone_size: -
j_call: TRBJ2-3
v_call: TRBV11-3
cdr3_length: 13
d_call: -
cdr3_nt: TGTGCCAGCAGCTTAGATCCGGGGGGCTTGGTGTATTTT
cdr3_aa: CASSLDPGGLVYF

clone_size: many
j_call: TRBJ1-3
v_call: TRBV20-1
cdr3_length: 13
d_call: -
cdr3_nt: TGCAGTGCTAGAGTCTTCGGATATGACACCATATATTTT
cdr3_aa: CSARVFGYDTIYF

clone_size: -
j_call: TRBJ2-2
v_call: TRBV29-1
cdr3_length: 15
d_call: -
cdr3_nt: TGCAGCGTCTACTCAGGGGCGGCGGACACCGGGGAGCTGTTTTTT
cdr3_aa: CSVYSGAADTGELFF

clone_size: -
j_call: TRBJ1-4
v_call: TRBV7-2
cdr3_length: 17
d_call: -
cdr3_nt: TGTGCCAGCAGCACAAAGGGGGGGGCAGCAACTAATGAAAAACTGTTTTTT
cdr3_aa: CASSTKGGAATNEKLFF

clone_size: many
j_call: TRBJ2-7
v_call: TRBV4-2
cdr3_length: 13
d_call: -
cdr3_nt: TGTGCCAGCAGCCAAGCCTGGTCCTACGAGCAGTACTTC
cdr3_aa: CASSQAWSYEQYF

clone_size: many
j_call: TRBJ2-4
v_call: TRBV5-1
cdr3_length: 15
d_call: TRBD1
cdr3_nt: TGCGCCAGCAGCTTAGGGGACAGGGAAAAAAACATTCAGTACTTC
cdr3_aa: CASSLGDREKNIQYF

clone_size: -
j_call: TRBJ2-7
v_call: TRBV2
cdr3_length: 16
d_call: TRBD2
cdr3_nt: TGTGCCAGCAGCGTTCGACTAGCGGCTAGCTCCTACGAGCAGTACTTC
cdr3_aa: CASSVRLAASSYEQYF

clone_size: many
j_call: TRBJ2-3
v_call: TRBV6-4
cdr3_length: 13
d_call: -
cdr3_nt: TGTGCCAGCAGCACGGGGCCCACAGATACGCAGTATTTT
cdr3_aa: CASSTGPTDTQYF

clone_size: many
j_call: TRBJ2-5
v_call: TRBV11-2
cdr3_length: 16
d_call: TRBD2
cdr3_nt: TGTGCCAGCAGCTTAGAGCTAGCGGGGGAGAGTGAGACCCAGTACTTC
cdr3_aa: CASSLELAGESETQYF

clone_size: -
j_call: TRBJ1-1
v_call: TRBV5-4
cdr3_length: 13
d_call: -
cdr3_nt: TGTGCCAGCACCCTTCCCGGGCTCACTGAAGCTTTCTTT
cdr3_aa: CASTLPGLTEAFF

clone_size: many
j_call: TRBJ2-3
v_call: TRBV7-3
cdr3_length: 16
d_call: TRBD2
cdr3_nt: TGTGCCAGCAGCTTAATTGGCGGGGGGGATACAGATACGCAGTATTTT
cdr3_aa: CASSLIGGGDTDTQYF

clone_size: -
j_call: TRBJ2-2
v_call: TRBV4-3
cdr3_length: 14
d_call: -
cdr3_nt: TGCGCCAGCAGCCACTCGGGTGGCACCGGGGAGCTGTTTTTT
cdr3_aa: CASSHSGGTGELFF

clone_size: many
j_call: TRBJ1-1
v_call: TRBV4-3
cdr3_length: 16
d_call: -
cdr3_nt: TGCGCCAGCAGCCAAGATTTATGGCAGGGAGGTACTGAAGCTTTCTTT
cdr3_aa: CASSQDLWQGGTEAFF

clone_size: few
j_call: TRBJ1-2
v_call: TRBV27
cdr3_length: 14
d_call: -
cdr3_nt: TGTGCCAGCAGTCTCCAGGGTTCCCTCTATGGCTACACCTTC
cdr3_aa: CASSLQGSLYGYTF

clone_size: many
j_call: TRBJ2-5
v_call: TRBV20-1
cdr3_length: 12
d_call: -
cdr3_nt: TGCAGTGCTACCTCTACTCAAGAGACCCAGTACTTC
cdr3_aa: CSATSTQETQYF

clone_size: many
j_call: TRBJ1-2
v_call: TRBV7-2
cdr3_length: 15
d_call: -
cdr3_nt: TGTGCCAGCAGCTTAGCGGGGGACTCCCCTCAGGGCTACACCTTC
cdr3_aa: CASSLAGDSPQGYTF

clone_size: -
j_call: TRBJ2-7
v_call: TRBV18
cdr3_length: 14
d_call: -
cdr3_nt: TGTGCCAGCTCACCACCGGGGCAACCCTACGAGCAGTACTTC
cdr3_aa: CASSPPGQPYEQYF

clone_size: many
j_call: TRBJ1-1
v_call: TRBV20-1
cdr3_length: 12
d_call: -
cdr3_nt: TGCAGTGCTAGTGCGACGAACACTGAAGCTTTCTTT
cdr3_aa: CSASATNTEAFF

clone_size: many
j_call: TRBJ2-3
v_call: TRBV9
cdr3_length: 14
d_call: -
cdr3_nt: TGTGCCAGCAGCATCGGGGGTGCCCCGGCTACGCAGTATTTT
cdr3_aa: CASSIGGAPATQYF

clone_size: -
j_call: TRBJ1-2
v_call: TRBV20-1
cdr3_length: 16
d_call: -
cdr3_nt: TGCAGTGCTAGAGGGTCTGGGTTTGGCTCTAACTATGGCTACACCTTC
cdr3_aa: CSARGSGFGSNYGYTF

clone_size: many
j_call: TRBJ2-2
v_call: TRBV20-1
cdr3_length: 12
d_call: -
cdr3_nt: TGCAGTGCTACCGCGAACACCGGGGAGCTGTTTTTT
cdr3_aa: CSATANTGELFF

clone_size: -
j_call: TRBJ2-5
v_call: TRBV7-2
cdr3_length: 17
d_call: TRBD2
cdr3_nt: TGTGCCAGCAGCGCCGGACTAGCGGGGCGCTACCAAGAGACCCAGTACTTC
cdr3_aa: CASSAGLAGRYQETQYF

clone_size: once
j_call: TRBJ2-7
v_call: TRBV10-1
cdr3_length: 16
d_call: TRBD1
cdr3_nt: TGCGCCAGCAGTGAGAGGGTCCACCGGGACAGCTACGAGCAGTACTTC
cdr3_aa: CASSERVHRDSYEQYF

clone_size: many
j_call: TRBJ2-3
v_call: TRBV9
cdr3_length: 15
d_call: -
cdr3_nt: TGTGCCAGCAGCGTAGATCACGATAGCACAGATACGCAGTATTTT
cdr3_aa: CASSVDHDSTDTQYF

clone_size: many
j_call: TRBJ1-3
v_call: TRBV5-1
cdr3_length: 16
d_call: TRBD1
cdr3_nt: TGCGCCAGCAGCGGAACGACAGGGGATGGTGGAAACACCATATATTTT
cdr3_aa: CASSGTTGDGGNTIYF

clone_size: -
j_call: TRBJ2-1
v_call: TRBV18
cdr3_length: 17
d_call: TRBD2
cdr3_nt: TGTGCCAGCTCTCTCATGACTAGCGCTAATTCCTACAATGAGCAGTTCTTC
cdr3_aa: CASSLMTSANSYNEQFF

clone_size: few
j_call: TRBJ1-1
v_call: TRBV27
cdr3_length: 14
d_call: -
cdr3_nt: TGTGCCAGCAGTCCCCTCGTGGGGACGTCTGAAGCTTTCTTT
cdr3_aa: CASSPLVGTSEAFF

clone_size: few
j_call: TRBJ1-6
v_call: TRBV5-1
cdr3_length: 15
d_call: -
cdr3_nt: TGCGCCAGCAGCCCCCAAGGGGGGGCTGATTCACCCCTCCACTTT
cdr3_aa: CASSPQGGADSPLHF

clone_size: -
j_call: TRBJ2-7
v_call: TRBV10-2
cdr3_length: 14
d_call: -
cdr3_nt: TGCGCCAGCAGTGAGAAGGTTTCCTCCTACGAGCAGTACTTC
cdr3_aa: CASSEKVSSYEQYF

clone_size: many
j_call: TRBJ2-3
v_call: TRBV11-2
cdr3_length: 16
d_call: -
cdr3_nt: TGTGCCAGCAGCTTAGATCCGGGGGCAACAACAGATACGCAGTATTTT
cdr3_aa: CASSLDPGATTDTQYF

clone_size: few
j_call: TRBJ2-5
v_call: TRBV28
cdr3_length: 15
d_call: TRBD2
cdr3_nt: TGTGCCAGCAGGAGCGGGGGGGCAGCAGAAGAGACCCAGTACTTC
cdr3_aa: CASRSGGAAEETQYF

clone_size: -
j_call: TRBJ2-4
v_call: TRBV20-1
cdr3_length: 13
d_call: -
cdr3_nt: TGCAGTGCTAATGATTTCGTCGAAAACATTCAGTACTTC
cdr3_aa: CSANDFVENIQYF

clone_size: many
j_call: TRBJ2-5
v_call: TRBV7-3
cdr3_length: 15
d_call: -
cdr3_nt: TGTGCCAGCAGTGCGGGCGAAACTCCCCAGGAGACCCAGTACTTC
cdr3_aa: CASSAGETPQETQYF

clone_size: -
j_call: TRBJ1-2
v_call: TRBV25-1
cdr3_length: 12
d_call: -
cdr3_nt: TGTGCCAGCAGTGTATCGACAGTCGGCTACACCTTC
cdr3_aa: CASSVSTVGYTF

clone_size: -
j_call: TRBJ1-2
v_call: TRBV12-3/TRBV12-4
cdr3_length: 18
d_call: TRBD1
cdr3_nt: TGTGCCAGCAGTTTTCCACGCCGGGACAGGGGGCTTGAAGGCTCTTACACCTTC
cdr3_aa: CASSFPRRDRGLEGSYTF

clone_size: few
j_call: TRBJ1-1
v_call: TRBV9
cdr3_length: 14
d_call: TRBD1
cdr3_nt: TGTGCCAGCAGCACCGGGACAGGGGGCCTGGGAGCTTTCTTT
cdr3_aa: CASSTGTGGLGAFF

clone_size: many
j_call: TRBJ1-2
v_call: TRBV30
cdr3_length: 14
d_call: -
cdr3_nt: TGTGCCTGGAGCCAAGCTGCCGGCGCCTATGGCTACACCTTC
cdr3_aa: CAWSQAAGAYGYTF

clone_size: many
j_call: TRBJ2-1
v_call: TRBV7-9
cdr3_length: 17
d_call: -
cdr3_nt: TGTGCCAGCAGACCAAAGACCTCCACTAGTCTTATGGATGAGCAGTTCTTC
cdr3_aa: CASRPKTSTSLMDEQFF

clone_size: -
j_call: TRBJ2-7
v_call: TRBV11-2
cdr3_length: 15
d_call: -
cdr3_nt: TGTGCCAGCAGCTTAGACTGGACAGAGATATACGAGCAGTACTTC
cdr3_aa: CASSLDWTEIYEQYF

clone_size: many
j_call: TRBJ1-2
v_call: TRBV5-1
cdr3_length: 14
d_call: -
cdr3_nt: TGCGCCAGCAGCTTGGGATGGGGTCGTCTACGCTACACCTTC
cdr3_aa: CASSLGWGRLRYTF

clone_size: few
j_call: TRBJ2-3
v_call: TRBV7-9
cdr3_length: 18
d_call: TRBD1
cdr3_nt: TGTGCCAGCAGCTCGCAACAGGGGGCAGGGGGGGCTACAGATACGCAGTATTTT
cdr3_aa: CASSSQQGAGGATDTQYF